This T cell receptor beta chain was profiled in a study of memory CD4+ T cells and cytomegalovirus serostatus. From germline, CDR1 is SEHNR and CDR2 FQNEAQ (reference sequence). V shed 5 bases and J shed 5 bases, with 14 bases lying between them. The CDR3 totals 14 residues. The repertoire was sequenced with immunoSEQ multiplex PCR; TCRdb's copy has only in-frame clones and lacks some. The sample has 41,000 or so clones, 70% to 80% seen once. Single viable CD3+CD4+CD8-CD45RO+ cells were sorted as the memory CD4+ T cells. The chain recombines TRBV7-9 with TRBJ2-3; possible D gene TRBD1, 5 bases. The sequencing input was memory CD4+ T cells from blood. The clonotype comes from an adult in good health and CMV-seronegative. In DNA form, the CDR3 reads TGTGCCAGCAGCCCCGAAGGGGCTGGAGATACGCAGTATTTT. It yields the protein CASSPEGAGDTQYF.